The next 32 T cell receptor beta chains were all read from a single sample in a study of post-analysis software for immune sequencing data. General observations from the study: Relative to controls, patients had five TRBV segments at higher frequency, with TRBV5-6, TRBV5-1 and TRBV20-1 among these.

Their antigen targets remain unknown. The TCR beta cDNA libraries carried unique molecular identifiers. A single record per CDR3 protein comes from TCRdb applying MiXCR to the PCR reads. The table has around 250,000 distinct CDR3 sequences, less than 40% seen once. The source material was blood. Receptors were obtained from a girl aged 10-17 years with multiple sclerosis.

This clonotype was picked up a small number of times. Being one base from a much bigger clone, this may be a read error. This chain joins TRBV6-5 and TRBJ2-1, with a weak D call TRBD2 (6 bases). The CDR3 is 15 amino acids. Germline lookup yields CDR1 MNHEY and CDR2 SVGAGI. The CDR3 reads CASRGDYWGVNERFF. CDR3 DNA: TGTGCCAGCAGGGGAGACTACTGGGGGGTCAATGAGCGGTTCTTC.

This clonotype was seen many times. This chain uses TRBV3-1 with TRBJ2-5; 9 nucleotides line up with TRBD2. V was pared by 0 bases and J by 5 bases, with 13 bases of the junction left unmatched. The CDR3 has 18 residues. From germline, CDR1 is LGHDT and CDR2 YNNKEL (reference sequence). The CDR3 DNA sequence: TGTGCCAGCAGCCAAGATGCTCGGGTAGCGGGGGCGCGGGAGACCCAGTACTTC. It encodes CASSQDARVAGARETQYF.

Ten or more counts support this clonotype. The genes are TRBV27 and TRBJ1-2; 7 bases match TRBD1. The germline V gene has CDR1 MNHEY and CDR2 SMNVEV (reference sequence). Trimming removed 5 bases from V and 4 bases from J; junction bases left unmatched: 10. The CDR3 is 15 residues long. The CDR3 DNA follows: TGTGCCAGCAGTGAGCAATACGGGACAGCCTATGGCTACACCTTC. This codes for CASSEQYGTAYGYTF.

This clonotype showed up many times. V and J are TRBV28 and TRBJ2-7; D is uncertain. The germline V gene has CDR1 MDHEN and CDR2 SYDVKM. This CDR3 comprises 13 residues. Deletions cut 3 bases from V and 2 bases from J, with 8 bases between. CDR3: CASSLAGPYEQYF. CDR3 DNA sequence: TGTGCCAGCAGTTTGGCAGGACCCTACGAGCAGTACTTC.

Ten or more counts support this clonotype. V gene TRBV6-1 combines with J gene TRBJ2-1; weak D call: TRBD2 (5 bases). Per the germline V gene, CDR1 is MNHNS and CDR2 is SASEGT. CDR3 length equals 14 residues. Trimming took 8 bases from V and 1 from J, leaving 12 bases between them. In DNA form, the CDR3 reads TGTGCCAGCCAGGCCCCGGGGTCCTACAATGAGCAGTTCTTC. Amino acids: CASQAPGSYNEQFF.

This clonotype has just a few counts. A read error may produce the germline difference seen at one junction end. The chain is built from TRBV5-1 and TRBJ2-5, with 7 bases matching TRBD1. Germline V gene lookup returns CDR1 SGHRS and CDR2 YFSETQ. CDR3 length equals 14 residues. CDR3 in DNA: TGCGCCAGCAGCTCCGGGACAGCTAAAGAGGCCCAGTACTTC. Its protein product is CASSSGTAKEAQYF.

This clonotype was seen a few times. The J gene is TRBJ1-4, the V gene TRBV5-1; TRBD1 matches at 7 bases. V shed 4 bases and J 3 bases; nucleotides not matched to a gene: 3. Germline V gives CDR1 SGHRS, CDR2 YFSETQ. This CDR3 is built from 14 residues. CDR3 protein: CASSPGQPNEKLFF. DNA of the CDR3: TGCGCCAGCAGCCCGGGACAGCCTAATGAAAAACTGTTTTTT.

The CDR3 bases are TGCAGTGTACCGAGGCTAGCGGGGGACAATGAGCAGTTCTTC. Protein product: CSVPRLAGDNEQFF. This chain uses TRBV20-1 with TRBJ2-1, with TRBD2 matching over 10 bases. CDR3 size: 14 residues. V lost 7 bases, J lost 5 bases, and 8 bases stayed unmatched. Germline loops: CDR1 DFQATT, CDR2 SNEGSKA (reference sequence).

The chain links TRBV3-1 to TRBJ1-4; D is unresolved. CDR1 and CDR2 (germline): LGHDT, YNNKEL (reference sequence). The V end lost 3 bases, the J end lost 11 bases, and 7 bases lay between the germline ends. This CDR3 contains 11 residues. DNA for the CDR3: TGTGCCAGCAGCCACCGAGGGAAACTGTTTTTT. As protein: CASSHRGKLFF. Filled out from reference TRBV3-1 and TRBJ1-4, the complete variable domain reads DTAVSQTPKYLVTQMGNDKSIKCEQNLGHDTMYWYKQDSKKFLKIMFSYNNKELIINETVPNRFSPKSPDKAHLNLHINSLELGDSAVYFCASSHRGKLFFGSGTQLSVL.

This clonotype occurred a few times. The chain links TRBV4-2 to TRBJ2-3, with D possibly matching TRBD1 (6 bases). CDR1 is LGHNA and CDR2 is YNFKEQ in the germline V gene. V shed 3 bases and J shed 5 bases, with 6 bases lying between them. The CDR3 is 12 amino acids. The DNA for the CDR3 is TGTGCCAGCAGCCAGGACAGAGATACGCAGTATTTT. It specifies CASSQDRDTQYF.

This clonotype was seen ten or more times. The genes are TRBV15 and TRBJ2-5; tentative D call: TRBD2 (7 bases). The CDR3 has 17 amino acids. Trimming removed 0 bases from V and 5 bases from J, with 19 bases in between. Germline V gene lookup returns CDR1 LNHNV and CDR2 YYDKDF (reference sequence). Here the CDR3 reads CATSRDRGAGAGETQYF. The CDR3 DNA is TGTGCCACCAGCAGAGATCGGGGGGCAGGGGCCGGGGAGACCCAGTACTTC. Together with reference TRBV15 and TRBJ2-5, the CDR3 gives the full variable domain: DAMVIQNPRYQVTQFGKPVTLSCSQTLNHNVMYWYQQKSSQAPKLLFHYYDKDFNNEADTPDNFQSRRPNTSFCFLDIRSPGLGDTAMYLCATSRDRGAGAGETQYFGPGTRLLVL.

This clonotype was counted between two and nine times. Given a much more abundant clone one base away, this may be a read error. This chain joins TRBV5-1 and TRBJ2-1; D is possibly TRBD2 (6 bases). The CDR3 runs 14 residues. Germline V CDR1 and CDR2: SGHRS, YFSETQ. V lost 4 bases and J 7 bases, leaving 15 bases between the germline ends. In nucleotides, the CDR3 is TGCGCCAGCAGCCCGGCGGAGGGCGGGAATGAGCAGTTCTTC. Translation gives CASSPAEGGNEQFF. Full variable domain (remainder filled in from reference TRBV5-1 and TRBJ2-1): KAGVTQTPRYLIKTRGQQVTLSCSPISGHRSVSWYQQTPGQGLQFLFEYFSETQRNKGNFPGRFSGRQFSNSRSEMNVSTLELGDSALYLCASSPAEGGNEQFFGPGTRLTVL.

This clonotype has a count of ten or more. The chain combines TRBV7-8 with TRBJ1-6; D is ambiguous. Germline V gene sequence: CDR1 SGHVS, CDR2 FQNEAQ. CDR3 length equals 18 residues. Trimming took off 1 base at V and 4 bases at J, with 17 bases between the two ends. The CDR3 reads CASSLGPQAAPYNSPLHF. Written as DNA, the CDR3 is TGTGCCAGCAGCTTAGGACCACAAGCGGCCCCTTATAATTCACCCCTCCACTTT. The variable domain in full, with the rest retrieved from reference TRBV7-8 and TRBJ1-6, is GAGVSQSPRYKVAKRGQDVALRCDPISGHVSLFWYQQALGQGPEFLTYFQNEAQLDKSGLPSDRFFAERPEGSVSTLKIQRTQQEDSAVYLCASSLGPQAAPYNSPLHFGNGTRLTVT.

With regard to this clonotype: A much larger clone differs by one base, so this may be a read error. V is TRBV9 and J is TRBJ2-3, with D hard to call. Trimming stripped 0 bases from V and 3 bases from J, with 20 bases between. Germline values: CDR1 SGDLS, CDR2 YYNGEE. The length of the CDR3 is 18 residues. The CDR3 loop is CASSVGPIAVNTTDTQYF. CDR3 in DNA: TGTGCCAGCAGCGTAGGCCCTATAGCAGTGAACACAACAGATACGCAGTATTTT.

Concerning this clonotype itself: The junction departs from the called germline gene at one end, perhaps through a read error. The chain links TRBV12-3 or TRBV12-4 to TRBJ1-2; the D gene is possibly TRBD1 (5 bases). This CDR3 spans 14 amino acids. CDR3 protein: CVSSPGTVVLGFTF. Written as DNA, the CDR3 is TGTGTCAGCAGTCCCGGGACGGTGGTCCTTGGCTTCACCTTC.

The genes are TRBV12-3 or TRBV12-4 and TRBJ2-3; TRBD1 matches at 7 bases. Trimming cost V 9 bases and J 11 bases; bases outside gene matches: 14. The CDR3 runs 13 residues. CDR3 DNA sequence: TGTGCCAGTAACAGGGACAGCACAGATGTGCAGTATTTT. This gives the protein CASNRDSTDVQYF.

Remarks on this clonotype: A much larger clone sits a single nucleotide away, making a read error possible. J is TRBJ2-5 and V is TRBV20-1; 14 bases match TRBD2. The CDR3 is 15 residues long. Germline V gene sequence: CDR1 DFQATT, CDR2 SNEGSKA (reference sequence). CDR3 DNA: TGCAGTGCTGGGACTAGCGGGGGCACTCAAGAGGCCCAGTACTTC. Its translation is CSAGTSGGTQEAQYF.

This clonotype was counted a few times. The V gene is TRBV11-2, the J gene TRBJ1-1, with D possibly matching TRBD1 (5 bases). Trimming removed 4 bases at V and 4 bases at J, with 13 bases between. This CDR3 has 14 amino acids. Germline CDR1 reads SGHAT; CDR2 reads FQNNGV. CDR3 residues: CASSSWGGSTEAFF. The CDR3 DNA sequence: TGTGCCAGCAGCTCCTGGGGGGGATCCACTGAAGCTTTCTTT.

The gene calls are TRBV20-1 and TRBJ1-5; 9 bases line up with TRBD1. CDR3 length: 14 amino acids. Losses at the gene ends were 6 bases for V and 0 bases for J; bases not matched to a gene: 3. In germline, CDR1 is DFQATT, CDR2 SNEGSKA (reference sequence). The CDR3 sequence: CSATTGGSNQPQHF. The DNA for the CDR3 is TGCAGTGCCACGACAGGGGGTAGCAATCAGCCCCAGCATTTT.

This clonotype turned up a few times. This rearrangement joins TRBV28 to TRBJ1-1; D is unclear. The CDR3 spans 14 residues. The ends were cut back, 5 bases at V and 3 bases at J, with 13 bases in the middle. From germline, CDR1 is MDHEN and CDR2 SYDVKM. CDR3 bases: TGTGCCAGCAGTCCCCTGCGGTTAGACACTGAAGCTTTCTTT. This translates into CASSPLRLDTEAFF.

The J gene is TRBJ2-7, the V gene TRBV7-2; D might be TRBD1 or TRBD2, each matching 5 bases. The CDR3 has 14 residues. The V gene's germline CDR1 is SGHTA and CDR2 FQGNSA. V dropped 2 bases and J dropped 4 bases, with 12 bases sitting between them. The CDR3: CASSLMGRIYEQYF. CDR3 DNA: TGTGCCAGCAGCTTAATGGGACGGATTTACGAGCAGTACTTC. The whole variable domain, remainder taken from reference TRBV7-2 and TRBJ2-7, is GAGVSQSPSNKVTEKGKDVELRCDPISGHTALYWYRQSLGQGLEFLIYFQGNSAPDKSGLPSDRFSAERTGGSVSTLTIQRTQQEDSAVYLCASSLMGRIYEQYFGPGTRLTVT.

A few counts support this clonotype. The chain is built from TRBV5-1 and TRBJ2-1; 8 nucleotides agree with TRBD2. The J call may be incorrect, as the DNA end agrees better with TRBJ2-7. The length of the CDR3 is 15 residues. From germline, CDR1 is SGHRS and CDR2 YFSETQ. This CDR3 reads CASSPERGGYNEQYF. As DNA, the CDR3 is TGCGCCAGCAGCCCGGAACGGGGGGGCTACAATGAGCAGTACTTC.

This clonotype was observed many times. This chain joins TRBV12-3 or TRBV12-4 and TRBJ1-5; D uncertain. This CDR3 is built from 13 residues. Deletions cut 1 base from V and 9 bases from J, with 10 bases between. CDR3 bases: TGTGCCAGCAGTTTAGGGCGGGCCTCGCCCCAGCATTTT. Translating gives CASSLGRASPQHF.

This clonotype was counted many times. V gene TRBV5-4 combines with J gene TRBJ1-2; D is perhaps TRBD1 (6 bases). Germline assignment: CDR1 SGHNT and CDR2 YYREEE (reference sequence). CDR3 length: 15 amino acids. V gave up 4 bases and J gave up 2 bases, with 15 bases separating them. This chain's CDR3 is CASSPGTPLNYGYTF. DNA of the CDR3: TGTGCCAGCAGCCCCGGGACACCCTTGAACTATGGCTACACCTTC.

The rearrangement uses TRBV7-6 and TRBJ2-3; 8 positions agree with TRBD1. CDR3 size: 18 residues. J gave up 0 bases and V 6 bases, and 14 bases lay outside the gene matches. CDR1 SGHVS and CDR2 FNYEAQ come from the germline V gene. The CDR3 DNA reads TGTGCCAGCAGTTCTAGGACAGGGTGGAGGCTCAGCACAGATACGCAGTATTTT. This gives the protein CASSSRTGWRLSTDTQYF.

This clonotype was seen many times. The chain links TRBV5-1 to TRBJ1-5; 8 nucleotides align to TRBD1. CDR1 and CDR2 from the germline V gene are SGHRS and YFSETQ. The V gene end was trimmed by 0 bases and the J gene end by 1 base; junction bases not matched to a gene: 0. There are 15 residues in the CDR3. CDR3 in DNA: TGCGCCAGCAGCTTGGGGACAGGGAGCAATCAGCCCCAGCATTTT. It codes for CASSLGTGSNQPQHF.

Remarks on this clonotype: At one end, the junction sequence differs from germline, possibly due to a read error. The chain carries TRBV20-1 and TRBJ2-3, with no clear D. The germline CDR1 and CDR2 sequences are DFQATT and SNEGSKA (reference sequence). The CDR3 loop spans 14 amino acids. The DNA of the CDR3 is TGCAGTGCCAGAGGTGTAGACTCCAGCGATACGCAGTATTTT. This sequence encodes CSARGVDSSDTQYF.

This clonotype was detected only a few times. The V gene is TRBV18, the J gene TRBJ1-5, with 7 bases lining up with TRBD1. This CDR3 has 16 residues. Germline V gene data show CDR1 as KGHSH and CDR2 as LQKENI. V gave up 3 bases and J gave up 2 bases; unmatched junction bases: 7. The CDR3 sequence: CASSPSDRTRNQPQHF. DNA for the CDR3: TGTGCCAGCTCACCTTCGGACAGGACCCGCAATCAGCCCCAGCATTTT.

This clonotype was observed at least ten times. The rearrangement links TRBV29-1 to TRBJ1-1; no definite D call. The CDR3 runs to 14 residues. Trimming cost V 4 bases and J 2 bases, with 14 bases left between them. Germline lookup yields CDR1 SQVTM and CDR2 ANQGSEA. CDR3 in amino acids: CSVVLQSRNTEAFF. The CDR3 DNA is TGCAGCGTTGTTTTGCAAAGTAGAAACACTGAAGCTTTCTTT.

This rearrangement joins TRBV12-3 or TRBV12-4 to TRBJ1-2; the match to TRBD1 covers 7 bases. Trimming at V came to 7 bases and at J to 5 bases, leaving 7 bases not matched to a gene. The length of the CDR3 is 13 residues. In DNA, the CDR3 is TGTGCCAGCATTCCGGACAGGAGTTATGGCTACACCTTC. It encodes CASIPDRSYGYTF.

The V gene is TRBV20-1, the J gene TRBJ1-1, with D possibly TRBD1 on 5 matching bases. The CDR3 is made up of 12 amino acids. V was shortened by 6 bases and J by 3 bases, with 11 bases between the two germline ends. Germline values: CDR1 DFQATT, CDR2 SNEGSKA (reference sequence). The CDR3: CSAPWGDTEAFF. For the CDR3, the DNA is TGCAGTGCCCCTTGGGGCGACACTGAAGCTTTCTTT.

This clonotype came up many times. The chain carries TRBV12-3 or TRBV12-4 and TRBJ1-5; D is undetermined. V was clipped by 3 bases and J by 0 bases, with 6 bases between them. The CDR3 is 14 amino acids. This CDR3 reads CASSLDYSNQPQHF. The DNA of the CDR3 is TGTGCCAGCAGTTTGGACTATAGCAATCAGCCCCAGCATTTT.